This T cell receptor beta chain was sequenced in a study of cytomegalovirus exposure and HLA in healthy donors. Across the study: Approximately 81% of 398 genotyped donors fell in the Caucasian-associated ancestry cluster.

CDR3 length: 15 residues. Unmatched junction bases numbered 6, after V lost 5 bases and J lost 5 bases. Per the germline V gene, CDR1 is LGHNA and CDR2 is YNFKEQ. Amplification used 60 Vbeta primers and 13 Jbeta primers. TCRdb keeps only in-frame clones here, not all; method: immunoSEQ multiplex PCR. Among approximately 220,000 clones, over 75% were seen once, and the ten largest hold 0.22%. Each donor was healthy, and each was a bone marrow donor. On this clone itself: As yet, its antigen is unknown.

Study-wide results and limits: Listed as cytomegalovirus-associated were 150 to 200 TCR beta chains.

The rearrangement uses TRBV4-2 and TRBJ1-4; TRBD1 aligns across 9 bases. The sequence came from a girl aged 2 to 9 in good health and CMV-seronegative. The sequenced material came from PBMCs. DNA for the CDR3: TGTGCCAGCAGCTCCGGGACAGGGCCAAATGAAAAACTGTTTTTT. It specifies CASSSGTGPNEKLFF.